A selection of T cell receptor beta chains follows, all from one sample in a study of T cell responses to AZD1222 COVID-19 vaccine. Sequencing was performed with immunoSEQ multiplex PCR; in TCRdb, only in-frame clones are kept and a portion is missing. The sample shows around 75,000 clones, 85% of them seen only once. Here the sequenced sample was peripheral blood, taken on day 0 of AZD1222 vaccination. The receptors were gathered from an adult in good health. Both conserved end residues are part of each CDR3. The D gene is left open where the match is weak. Rows may omit the clone size; those that give it use once, few, many or a size class.

. TRBJ1-1 . TRBV28 TGTGCCAGCAGTTTAGGGAATGAAGCTTTCTTT CASSLGNEAFF
TRBD1 TRBJ1-2 . TRBV27 TGTGCCAGCAGCCCCCTACGGGGACAGGGAACTTATGGCTACACCTTC CASSPLRGQGTYGYTF
. TRBJ2-7 . TRBV30 TGTGCAAACCACTACGAGCAGTACTTC CANHYEQYF
. TRBJ1-4 . TRBV12-3/TRBV12-4 TGTGCCAGCACGGGGGGGAGCGGAGAAAAACTGTTTTTT CASTGGSGEKLFF
TRBD1 TRBJ1-4 . TRBV6-2/TRBV6-3 TGTGCCAGCAGTCAGGGGACAGGGACTACCGAAGAAAAACTGTTTTTT CASSQGTGTTEEKLFF
. TRBJ2-2 once TRBV3-1/TRBV3-2 TGTGCCAGCAGCCCCTTAAGGGGAAGAGGGGAGCTGTTTTTT CASSPLRGRGELFF
. TRBJ1-5 . TRBV12-5 TGTGCTAGTGGTTTGGTACACAGGAGGAGCAATCAGCCCCAGCATTTT CASGLVHRRSNQPQHF
TRBD1 TRBJ1-1 . TRBV5-4 TGTGCCAGCAGCGACAGGGTCATGAACACTGAAGCTTTCTTT CASSDRVMNTEAFF
. TRBJ1-2 . TRBV6-2/TRBV6-3 TGTGCCAGCAGTTACTTCAGGGTAGATGGCTACACCTTC CASSYFRVDGYTF
TRBD2 TRBJ2-1 . TRBV19 TGTGCCAGTAGTATTCATCCGTCGGGACTAGGTCTCCCCAGGGCCTACAATGAGCAGTTCTTC CASSIHPSGLGLPRAYNEQFF
. TRBJ2-5 . TRBV5-4 TGTGCCAGCAGCGCCCCGGGCTCGAGACAAGAGACCCAGTACTTC CASSAPGSRQETQYF
TRBD1 TRBJ1-5 . TRBV6-2/TRBV6-3 TGTGCCAGCAGCCCCGGGACAGGAATGTATCAGCCCCAGCATTTT CASSPGTGMYQPQHF
TRBD1 TRBJ2-7 . TRBV5-5 TGTGCCAGCAGCTCGGGGACAGCCCTCTCCTACGAGCAGTACTTC CASSSGTALSYEQYF
. TRBJ1-5 once TRBV7-2 TGTGCCAGCAGCCCGGACAGCTTCAATCAGCCCCAGCATTTT CASSPDSFNQPQHF
. TRBJ1-1 . TRBV7-2 TGTGCCAGCAGCTTAGGCAGGCGAATTGAAGCTTTCTTT CASSLGRRIEAFF
TRBD1 TRBJ1-6 . TRBV5-1 TGCGCCAGCCGGACAGGGGATTCACCCCTCCACTTT CASRTGDSPLHF
. TRBJ1-3 . TRBV6-5 TGTGCCAGCAGTTACTCGTCAAACTCTGGAAACACCATATATTTT CASSYSSNSGNTIYF
TRBD1 TRBJ1-5 . TRBV18 TGTGCCAGCTCACCGCGGGACAGTAGCAATCAGCCCCAGCATTTT CASSPRDSSNQPQHF
. TRBJ1-6 . TRBV7-2 TGTGCCAGCAGCTTAGCGGGGCAGCTAAATTCACCCCTCCACTTT CASSLAGQLNSPLHF
. TRBJ1-3 . TRBV19 TGTGCCAGTAGTACCGACTGGGCTGGAAACACCATATATTTT CASSTDWAGNTIYF
TRBD1 TRBJ2-5 few TRBV5-1 TGCGCCAGCAGCTCCTTGACAGGGGGCTTGGAGACCCAGTACTTC CASSSLTGGLETQYF
TRBD1 TRBJ2-7 . TRBV7-9 TGTGCCAGCAGTCACCTGAGGACAGGGGCGTACGAGCAGTACTTC CASSHLRTGAYEQYF
TRBD2 TRBJ2-1 . TRBV5-4 TGTGCCAGCAGCTTGAAAGCGGGGGGGCCCTACAATGAGCAGTTCTTC CASSLKAGGPYNEQFF
TRBD2 TRBJ2-1 . TRBV7-9 TGTGCCAGCAGGACTAGCGGGGGGTATGAGCAGTTCTTC CASRTSGGYEQFF
. TRBJ1-1 . TRBV5-1 TGCGCCAGCAGCTTGGTTGGCGCCACTGAAGCTTTCTTT CASSLVGATEAFF
TRBD2 TRBJ2-4 . TRBV27 TGTGCCAGCAGTTTATCCCCCAGCGGGGGTGCCAAAAACATTCAGTACTTC CASSLSPSGGAKNIQYF
. TRBJ2-3 . TRBV7-2 TGTGCCAGCAGCCAATCCCCGGACACAGATACGCAGTATTTT CASSQSPDTDTQYF
. TRBJ1-2 . TRBV2 TGTGCCAGCAGTGAGGGAGGTACCTCATCCGGTAACTATGGCTACACCTTC CASSEGGTSSGNYGYTF
. TRBJ1-4 . TRBV6-5 TGTGCCAGCAGTTACCGGACTAATGAAAAACTGTTTTTT CASSYRTNEKLFF
. TRBJ1-1 . TRBV30 TGTGCCTGGACCCGGGGGATTTTAAACACTGAAGCTTTCTTT CAWTRGILNTEAFF
TRBD1 TRBJ1-5 . TRBV6-5 TGTGCCAGCAGTTATGACAGGGCTTTGAATCAGCCCCAGCATTTT CASSYDRALNQPQHF
TRBD1 TRBJ1-2 . TRBV7-9 TGTGCCAGCAGCTTAGGTCACAGGGGTCGGGATGGCTACACCTTC CASSLGHRGRDGYTF
. TRBJ2-5 . TRBV18 TGTGCCAGCTCACCGCGGGACGGCCAAGAGACCCAGTACTTC CASSPRDGQETQYF
. TRBJ1-3 . TRBV9 TGTGCCAGCAGCGCTGAGAGGGGGGTGGCTGGAAACACCATATATTTT CASSAERGVAGNTIYF
TRBD2 TRBJ2-5 . TRBV12-3/TRBV12-4 TGTGCCAGCAGTTACGCCCGGGGGGACCAGTACTTC CASSYARGDQYF
TRBD1 TRBJ1-2 . TRBV7-2 TGTGCCAGCAGCCCAGACCGGGACAGGGGAGGGACCTTC CASSPDRDRGGTF
. TRBJ2-7 . TRBV14 TGTGCCAGCAGCCAAGATCTTTTGGTTACCTCTTCCCAGCAGTACTTC CASSQDLLVTSSQQYF
. TRBJ1-3 . TRBV3-1/TRBV3-2 TGTGCCAGCAGATTCACGGGAGGAGGAAACACCATATATTTT CASRFTGGGNTIYF
. TRBJ2-7 . TRBV9 TGTGCCAGCAGCGTAAGTATGGGAGCAGACGAGCAGTACTTC CASSVSMGADEQYF
TRBD1 TRBJ1-2 . TRBV25-1 TGTGCCAGCAGTGAATTGGACAGGCTCTATGGCTACACCTTC CASSELDRLYGYTF
. TRBJ1-2 . TRBV27 TGTGCCAGCAGTTCCCCGGGGGCGCCCGACTATGGCTACACCTTC CASSSPGAPDYGYTF
TRBD2 TRBJ2-7 . TRBV6-6 TGTGCCAGCAGACGGGACGGGGGGGCAGTGAACGAGCAGTACTTC CASRRDGGAVNEQYF
. TRBJ1-1 . TRBV6-5 TGTGCCAGCAGTCGACAGGTGCGCACTGAAGCTTTCTTT CASSRQVRTEAFF
. TRBJ1-1 . TRBV27 TGTGCCAGCAGTTTATCGGGATCGCCCGGCACTGAAGCTTTCTTT CASSLSGSPGTEAFF
. TRBJ1-3 . TRBV7-6 TGTGCCAGCAGCTTAGACAGGGTGGTACGAAACACCATATATTTT CASSLDRVVRNTIYF
. TRBJ1-5 . TRBV28 TGTGCCAGCAGTCCCGGGACACGATTGGAGCCCCAGCATTTT CASSPGTRLEPQHF
. TRBJ2-7 . TRBV5-8 TGTGCCAGCAGTGGGGGGGCGGGATACGAGCAGTACTTC CASSGGAGYEQYF
. TRBJ2-5 once TRBV5-1 TGCGCCAGCAGCTCTGGGGCTACAGGGTTCGGGGAGACCCAGTACTTC CASSSGATGFGETQYF
. TRBJ1-6 . TRBV11-2 TGTGCCAGCACCCCTGTTGGGCGAGGTTCACCCCTCCACTTT CASTPVGRGSPLHF
. TRBJ2-3 . TRBV9 TGTGCCAGCAGCGTACGGCCAGCCCTAGATACGCAGTATTTT CASSVRPALDTQYF
TRBD1 TRBJ1-1 . TRBV12-3/TRBV12-4 TGTGCCAGCAGCCCCAGGGGGGGGTTCAAAGCTTTCTTT CASSPRGGFKAFF
. TRBJ2-7 . TRBV5-1 TGCGCCAGCAGCTTGGCCTACGGATCCTACGAGCAGTACTTC CASSLAYGSYEQYF
TRBD1 TRBJ1-6 . TRBV27 TGTGCCAGCAGGGGACAGGGGGCTACCCATTCACCCCTCCACTTT CASRGQGATHSPLHF
. TRBJ2-6 . TRBV11-3 TGTGCCAGCAGCCAGGGGGGGGCTGGGGCCAACGTCCTGACTTTC CASSQGGAGANVLTF
. TRBJ2-7 . TRBV29-1 TGCAGCGTTGAAAGCAGGGGTTACGAGCAGTACTTC CSVESRGYEQYF
. TRBJ1-4 . TRBV6-4 TGTGCCCGCCAGGGAGGAAATGAAAAACTGTTTTTT CARQGGNEKLFF
. TRBJ2-4 . TRBV5-1 TGCGCCAGCAGCTCGTCGGGACAAGAATCAAACATTCAGTACTTC CASSSSGQESNIQYF
. TRBJ1-4 . TRBV14 TGTGCCAGCAGCCAGGGGGTCGGGACCATGAATGAAAAACTGTTTTTT CASSQGVGTMNEKLFF